This passage covers 28 T cell receptor beta chains from one sample sequenced in a study of cytomegalovirus exposure and HLA in healthy donors. Primers: 60 Vbeta forward and 13 Jbeta reverse. Profiling relied on immunoSEQ multiplex PCR, and the TCRdb table lists in-frame clones only, not all of them. The data contain approximately 190,000 clones, about four fifths of them singletons. The source material was PBMCs. Receptors originate from a woman between 45 and 60 years old in good health and CMV-seropositive.

This chain links TRBV4-1 with TRBJ2-1, with a weak D call TRBD2 (5 bases). V shed 0 bases and J shed 9 bases, with 9 bases lying between them. The CDR3 has 13 amino acids. Germline V gives CDR1 MGHRA, CDR2 YSYEKL. CDR3 coding DNA: TGCGCCAGCAGCCAAGATCGGACTGTTGAGCAGTTCTTC. Protein product: CASSQDRTVEQFF.

In nucleotides, the CDR3 is TGTGCCAGCAGTACTTCCTGGCAGGGAGGGACCGGGGAGCTGTTTTTT. Amino acids: CASSTSWQGGTGELFF. The gene calls are TRBV25-1 and TRBJ2-2; TRBD2 matches at 7 bases. In germline, CDR1 is MGHDK, CDR2 SYGVNS. The V and J ends lost 5 bases and 5 bases, in that order; junction bases with no gene match: 11. The CDR3 length is 16 residues.

This rearrangement joins TRBV7-2 to TRBJ2-3; TRBD1 is a possible D gene (6 bases). Trimming cost V 5 bases and J 3 bases, with 15 bases left between them. The CDR3 has 15 residues. CDR1 SGHTA and CDR2 FQGNSA come from the germline V gene. Here the CDR3 DNA reads TGTGCCAGCAGCCAAAGGGGGAAGAGAACAGATACGCAGTATTTT. Protein sequence: CASSQRGKRTDTQYF.

This chain links TRBV19 with TRBJ1-2, with D tentatively TRBD1 (6 bases). The CDR3 is 15 amino acids. The germline gives CDR1 LNHDA, CDR2 SQIVND (reference sequence). V lost 7 bases and J 1 base, leaving 16 bases between the germline ends. The CDR3 protein is CASKVTGFDNYGYTF. In DNA form, the CDR3 reads TGTGCCAGTAAGGTAACAGGGTTCGATAACTATGGCTACACCTTC.

V is TRBV6-5 and J is TRBJ1-1; possibly TRBD1 for D (6 bases). V was pared by 4 bases and J by 4 bases, with 10 bases between. The CDR3 spans 13 residues. From germline, CDR1 is MNHEY and CDR2 SVGAGI. CDR3 nucleotide sequence: TGTGCCAGCAGTTCACAGGGTAGCACTGAAGCTTTCTTT. The encoded protein is CASSSQGSTEAFF.

V gene TRBV6-6 combines with J gene TRBJ2-5, with D possibly being TRBD1 (6 bases). This CDR3 spans 13 amino acids. The germline gives CDR1 MNHNY, CDR2 SVGAGI (reference sequence). The V and J ends lost 4 bases and 3 bases respectively, with 9 bases between them. DNA of the CDR3: TGTGCCAGCAGTTTCTACAGGGAAGAGACCCAGTACTTC. Translated, it gives CASSFYREETQYF.

The CDR3 DNA is TGTGCCAGCAGCCACGGCGGGGAGAGGAACACCGGGGAGCTGTTTTTT. This gives the protein CASSHGGERNTGELFF. The V call is TRBV7-9, the J call TRBJ2-2; weak D call: TRBD2 (6 bases). Trimming pared 5 bases from V and 1 base from J, leaving 14 bases between. CDR1 SEHNR and CDR2 FQNEAQ come from the germline V gene (reference sequence). The CDR3 is 16 amino acids. The whole variable domain, remainder taken from reference TRBV7-9 and TRBJ2-2, is DTGVSQNPRHKITKRGQNVTFRCDPISEHNRLYWYRQTLGQGPEFLTYFQNEAQLEKSRLLSDRFSAERPKGSFSTLEIQRTEQGDSAMYLCASSHGGERNTGELFFGEGSRLTVL.

This clone was seen a handful of times. The genes are TRBV12-5 and TRBJ1-2; no reliable D call. The CDR3 totals 11 residues. Looked up from germline, CDR1 is LGHNT and CDR2 is FRNRAP. V lost 2 bases, J lost 7 bases, and 5 bases lay in between. In nucleotides, the CDR3 is TGTGCTAGTGGTTTGACCGGTGGCTACACCTTC. This sequence encodes CASGLTGGYTF.

This clone was recorded once. The V call is TRBV7-9, the J call TRBJ2-3; TRBD2 is a possible D gene (7 bases). Trimming pared 8 bases from V and 3 bases from J, leaving 15 bases between. Germline assignment: CDR1 SEHNR and CDR2 FQNEAQ (reference sequence). This CDR3 has 14 amino acids. The CDR3 DNA sequence: TGTGCCAGCCGAAAAGGGGGGGGGACAGATACGCAGTATTTT. It translates to CASRKGGGTDTQYF.

CDR3 sequence (DNA): TGTGCCAGCAGTGAACAGGGCAGGGGCGACAATGAGCAGTTCTTC. This translates into CASSEQGRGDNEQFF. The V call is TRBV6-1, the J call TRBJ2-1; D might be TRBD1 (6 bases). The CDR3 is 15 residues long. Germline CDR1 is MNHNS and CDR2 is SASEGT. The germline V and J ends were trimmed by 2 bases and 5 bases, with 13 bases remaining between them.

The J gene is TRBJ1-2, the V gene TRBV6-4; tentative D call: TRBD1 (6 bases). Trimming removed 4 bases from V and 4 bases from J, with 7 bases in between. Germline CDR1 reads MRHNA; CDR2 reads SNTAGT. This CDR3 comprises 12 residues. Here the CDR3 DNA reads TGTGCCAGCAGTGCGACAGGCTATGGCTACACCTTC. Translating gives CASSATGYGYTF.

The V call is TRBV5-4, the J call TRBJ2-1, with TRBD1 matching over 8 bases. With 4 bases clipped from V and 4 bases from J, the junction kept 10 bases outside the gene matches. There are 16 residues in the CDR3. Per the germline V gene, CDR1 is SGHNT and CDR2 is YYREEE (reference sequence). The CDR3 DNA reads TGTGCCAGCAGCCGAACGCCGGGACAGGCGTACAATGAGCAGTTCTTC. This codes for CASSRTPGQAYNEQFF.

The gene calls are TRBV18 and TRBJ2-5; D gene uncertain. Trimming took 2 bases from V and 2 from J, leaving 6 bases between them. The CDR3 length is 13 residues. The V gene's germline CDR1 is KGHSH and CDR2 LQKENI. In DNA, the CDR3 is TGTGCCAGCTCACCAAGGAGTCAAGAGACCCAGTACTTC. Translation gives CASSPRSQETQYF.

This rearrangement joins TRBV7-3 to TRBJ1-1; D unclear. CDR3 length: 13 amino acids. Trimming cost V 3 bases and J 5 bases, with 10 bases left between them. Germline V gene sequence: CDR1 SGHTA, CDR2 FQGTGA. CDR3 protein: CASSFMGGTEAFF. Here the CDR3 DNA reads TGTGCCAGCAGCTTTATGGGAGGGACTGAAGCTTTCTTT.

This CDR3 is CASSQDRGAFNEQFF. DNA of the CDR3: TGCGCCAGCAGCCAAGATCGGGGGGCTTTTAATGAGCAGTTCTTC. This chain joins TRBV4-1 and TRBJ2-1; a weak D match, TRBD2 (7 bases). Germline V CDR1 and CDR2: MGHRA, YSYEKL. This CDR3 has 15 residues. V lost 0 bases and J lost 7, with 13 bases in between.

The genes are TRBV5-4 and TRBJ2-7; 7 bases match TRBD2. Germline CDR1 reads SGHNT; CDR2 reads YYREEE (reference sequence). The CDR3 extends over 12 amino acids. Trimming at V came to 4 bases and at J to 9 bases, leaving 7 bases not matched to a gene. CDR3 nucleotide sequence: TGTGCCAGCAGCCAGCCCGCTAGCGGGCAGTACTTC. Translating gives CASSQPASGQYF.

This chain joins TRBV7-2 and TRBJ2-5; 7 bases are a match to TRBD1. CDR3 length: 13 amino acids. CDR1 is SGHTA and CDR2 is FQGNSA in the germline V gene. V dropped 3 bases and J dropped 3; count of bases not matched to a gene: 1. The CDR3 region is CASSFTGEETQYF. In DNA, the CDR3 is TGTGCCAGCAGCTTTACAGGGGAAGAGACCCAGTACTTC.

The gene calls are TRBV28 and TRBJ1-2; 8 nucleotides agree with TRBD1. V lost 2 bases, J lost 7 bases, and 3 bases stayed unmatched. From germline, CDR1 is MDHEN and CDR2 SYDVKM. CDR3 length: 13 residues. CDR3 residues: CASSLPDRVGYTF. The CDR3 DNA reads as TGTGCCAGCAGTTTACCGGACAGGGTTGGCTACACCTTC.

A single count supports this clone. The rearrangement joins TRBV7-3 to TRBJ2-3; D remains ambiguous. V was clipped by 1 base and J by 6 bases, with 8 bases between them. Germline V CDR1 and CDR2: SGHTA, FQGTGA. There are 13 residues in the CDR3. CDR3 DNA sequence: TGTGCCAGCAGCTTAAGAAGCTTTGATACGCAGTATTTT. This translates into CASSLRSFDTQYF. Together with reference TRBV7-3 and TRBJ2-3, the CDR3 gives the full variable domain: GAGVSQTPSNKVTEKGKYVELRCDPISGHTALYWYRQSLGQGPEFLIYFQGTGAADDSGLPNDRFFAVRPEGSVSTLKIQRTERGDSAVYLCASSLRSFDTQYFGPGTRLTVL.

This clone was seen a handful of times. The genes are TRBV4-1 and TRBJ2-1; 7 bases line up with TRBD2. CDR1 and CDR2 from the germline V gene are MGHRA and YSYEKL. The CDR3 runs to 15 residues. The J segment lost 7 bases and the V segment lost 7 bases, leaving 13 bases of the junction unmatched. The CDR3 nucleotides are TGCGCCAGCAAGGCCACTGGGGGGGGTGGGAATGAGCAGTTCTTC. Its translation is CASKATGGGGNEQFF.

The CDR3 loop reads CAGQSSPLQPQHF. The DNA for the CDR3 is TGTGCCGGCCAAAGTTCTCCGTTGCAGCCCCAGCATTTT. The chain links TRBV6-5 to TRBJ1-5; unclear D gene. The CDR3 loop spans 13 amino acids. Trimming took off 11 bases at V and 7 bases at J, with 18 bases between the two ends. The germline gives CDR1 MNHEY, CDR2 SVGAGI.

The chain uses TRBV6-5 and TRBJ2-5; no definite D call. The CDR3 has 14 residues. The germline CDR1 and CDR2 sequences are MNHEY and SVGAGI. V was clipped by 2 bases and J by 4 bases, with 11 bases between them. The CDR3 loop reads CASSYVTTGETQYF. As DNA, the CDR3 is TGTGCCAGCAGTTACGTGACCACGGGAGAGACCCAGTACTTC.

This chain links TRBV25-1 with TRBJ1-5, with 7 nucleotides matching TRBD1. The ends lost 11 bases at V and 3 bases at J; junction bases unmatched: 16. This CDR3 comprises 16 residues. Germline loops: CDR1 MGHDK, CDR2 SYGVNS. For the CDR3, the DNA is TGTGCCCCTACTAATCTCGGGGACAGCGACAATCAGCCCCAGCATTTT. Its protein product is CAPTNLGDSDNQPQHF.

This clone was seen once. The chain carries TRBV6-1 and TRBJ2-2, with D possibly TRBD2 on 5 matching bases. The CDR3 is 14 residues long. The V end was cut by 10 bases, the J end by 1 base, with 13 bases between. CDR1 is MNHNS, CDR2 SASEGT, per germline. CDR3 amino acids: CAIRGEGNTGELFF. In DNA, the CDR3 is TGTGCCATCCGGGGAGAGGGGAACACCGGGGAGCTGTTTTTT.

About this clone: One junction end does not reproduce the germline sequence, and a read error may be involved. The genes are TRBV27 and TRBJ2-2; possibly TRBD2 for D (6 bases). Germline V CDR1 and CDR2: MNHEY, SMNVEV (reference sequence). This CDR3 has 15 amino acids. The CDR3 here is CASSPGLSEHRGAVF. CDR3 sequence (DNA): TGTGCCAGCAGCCCGGGACTTTCCGAACACCGGGGAGCTGTTTTT.

The chain carries TRBV5-4 and TRBJ2-3, with a possible D match to TRBD2 (5 bases). The ends were cut back, 3 bases at V and 4 bases at J, with 12 bases in the middle. The CDR3 runs to 14 residues. CDR1 SGHNT and CDR2 YYREEE come from the germline V gene (reference sequence). The CDR3 region is CASSSTRSADTQYF. The CDR3 nucleotides are TGTGCCAGCAGCTCCACTAGAAGCGCAGATACGCAGTATTTT.

CDR3 nucleotide sequence: TGTGCCAGTAGTATTTGGCGGCAGAACACCGGGGAGCTGTTTTTT. Its translation is CASSIWRQNTGELFF. The gene calls are TRBV19 and TRBJ2-2; D uncertain. The ends were cut back, 3 bases at V and 1 base at J, with 9 bases in the middle. The CDR3 has 15 amino acids. Germline V gene sequence: CDR1 LNHDA, CDR2 SQIVND (reference sequence).

This chain links TRBV6-5 with TRBJ2-2; 8 positions agree with TRBD1. The germline V gene has CDR1 MNHEY and CDR2 SVGAGI. CDR3 size: 14 residues. Trimming cost V 6 bases and J 5 bases; bases outside gene matches: 5. The CDR3 spells CASRRQGQTGELFF. As DNA, the CDR3 is TGTGCCAGCAGGCGACAGGGGCAGACCGGGGAGCTGTTTTTT.